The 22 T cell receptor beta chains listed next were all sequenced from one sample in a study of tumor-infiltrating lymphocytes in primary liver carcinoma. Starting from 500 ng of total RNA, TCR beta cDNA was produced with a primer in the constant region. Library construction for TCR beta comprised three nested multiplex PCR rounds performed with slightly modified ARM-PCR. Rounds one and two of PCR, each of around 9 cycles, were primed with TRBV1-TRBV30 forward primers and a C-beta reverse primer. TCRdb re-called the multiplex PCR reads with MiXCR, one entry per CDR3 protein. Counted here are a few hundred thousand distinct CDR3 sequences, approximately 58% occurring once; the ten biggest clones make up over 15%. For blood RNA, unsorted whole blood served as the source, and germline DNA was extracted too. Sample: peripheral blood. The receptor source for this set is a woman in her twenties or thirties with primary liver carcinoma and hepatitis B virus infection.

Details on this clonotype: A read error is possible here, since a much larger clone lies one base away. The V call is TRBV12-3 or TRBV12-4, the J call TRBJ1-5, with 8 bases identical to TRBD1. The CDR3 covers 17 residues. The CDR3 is CASSGDRRSYSNQPRHF. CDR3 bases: TGTGCCAGCAGTGGGGACAGGAGATCCTATAGCAATCAGCCCCGGCATTTT.

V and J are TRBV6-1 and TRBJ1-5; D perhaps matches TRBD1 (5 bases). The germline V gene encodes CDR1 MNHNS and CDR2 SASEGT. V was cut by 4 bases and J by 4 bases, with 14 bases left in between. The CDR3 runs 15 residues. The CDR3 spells CASSVSGSRNQPQHF. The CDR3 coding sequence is TGTGCCAGCAGTGTTTCAGGGTCAAGAAATCAGCCCCAGCATTTT.

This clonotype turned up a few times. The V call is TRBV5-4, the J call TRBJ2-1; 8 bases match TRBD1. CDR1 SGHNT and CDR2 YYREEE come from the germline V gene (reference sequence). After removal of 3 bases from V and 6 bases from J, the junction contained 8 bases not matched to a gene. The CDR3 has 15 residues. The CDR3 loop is CASSWTGSKVNEQFF. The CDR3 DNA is TGTGCCAGCAGCTGGACAGGGTCCAAGGTCAATGAGCAGTTCTTC.

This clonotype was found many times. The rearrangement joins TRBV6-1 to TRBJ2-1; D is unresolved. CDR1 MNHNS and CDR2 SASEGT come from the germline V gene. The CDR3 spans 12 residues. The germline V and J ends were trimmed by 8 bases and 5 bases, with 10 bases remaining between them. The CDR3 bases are TGTGCCAGCCTTGACCACAACAATGAGCAGTTCTTC. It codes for CASLDHNNEQFF.

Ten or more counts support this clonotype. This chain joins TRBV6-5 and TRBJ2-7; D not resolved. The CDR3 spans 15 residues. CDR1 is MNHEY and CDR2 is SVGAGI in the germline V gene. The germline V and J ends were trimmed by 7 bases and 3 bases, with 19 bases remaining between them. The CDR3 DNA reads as TGTGCCAGCACAATAGTGGCACGAGGTCACTACGAGCAGTACTTC. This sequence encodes CASTIVARGHYEQYF.

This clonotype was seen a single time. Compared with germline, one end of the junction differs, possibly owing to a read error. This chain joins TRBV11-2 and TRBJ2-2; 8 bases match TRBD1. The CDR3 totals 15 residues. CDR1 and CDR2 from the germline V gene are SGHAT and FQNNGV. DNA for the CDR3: TGTGACAGCAGCCAGATGACAGGGGACACCGGAGAGCTGTTTTTT. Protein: CDSSQMTGDTGELFF.

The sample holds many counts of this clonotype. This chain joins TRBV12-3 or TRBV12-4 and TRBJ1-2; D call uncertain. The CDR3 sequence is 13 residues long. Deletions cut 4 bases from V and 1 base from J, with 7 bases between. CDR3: CASSSTRNYGYTF. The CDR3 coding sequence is TGTGCCAGCAGTTCCACACGTAACTATGGCTACACCTTC.

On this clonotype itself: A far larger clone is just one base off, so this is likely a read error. CDR3 bases: TGTGCCGGCAGTTATGGCAATGAGCAGTTCTTC. This encodes CAGSYGNEQFF. The chain joins TRBV6-5 to TRBJ2-1; D gene uncertain. This CDR3 has 11 residues. Germline V CDR1 and CDR2: MNHEY, SVGAGI.

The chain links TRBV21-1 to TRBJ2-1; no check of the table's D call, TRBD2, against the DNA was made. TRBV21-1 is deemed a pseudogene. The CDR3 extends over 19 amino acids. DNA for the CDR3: TGTGCCAGCAGCATCGGACCAGCGGGTAGATCTGGCTCCTACAATGAGCAGTTCTTC. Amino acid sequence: CASSIGPAGRSGSYNEQFF.

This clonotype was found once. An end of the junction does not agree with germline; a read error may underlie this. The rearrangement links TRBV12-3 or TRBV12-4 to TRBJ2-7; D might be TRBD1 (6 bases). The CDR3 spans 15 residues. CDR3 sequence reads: CVSLQSGTQGYEQYF. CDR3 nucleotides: TGTGTCAGCCTACAGTCCGGTACACAGGGTTACGAACAGTACTTC.

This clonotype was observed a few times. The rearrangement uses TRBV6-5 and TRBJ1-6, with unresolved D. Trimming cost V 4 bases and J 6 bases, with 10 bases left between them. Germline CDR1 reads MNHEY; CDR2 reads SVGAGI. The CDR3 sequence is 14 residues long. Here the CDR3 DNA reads TGTGCCAGCAGTTCCCGTGCGGGTAATTCACCCCTCCACTTT. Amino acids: CASSSRAGNSPLHF.

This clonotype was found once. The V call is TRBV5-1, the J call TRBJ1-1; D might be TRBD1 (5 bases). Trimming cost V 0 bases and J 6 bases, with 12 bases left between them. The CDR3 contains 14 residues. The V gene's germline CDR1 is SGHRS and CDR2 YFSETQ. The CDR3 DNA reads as TGCGCCAGCAGCTTGGCCCGAGTAGGGGCTGAAGCTTTCTTT. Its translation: CASSLARVGAEAFF.

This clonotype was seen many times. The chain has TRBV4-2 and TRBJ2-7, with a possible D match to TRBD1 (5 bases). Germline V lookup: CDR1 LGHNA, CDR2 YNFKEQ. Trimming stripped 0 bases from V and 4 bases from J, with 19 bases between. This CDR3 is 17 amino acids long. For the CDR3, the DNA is TGTGCCAGCAGCCAAGATTTAGGGGCTAGGAATGGGTACGAGCAGTACTTC. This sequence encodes CASSQDLGARNGYEQYF.

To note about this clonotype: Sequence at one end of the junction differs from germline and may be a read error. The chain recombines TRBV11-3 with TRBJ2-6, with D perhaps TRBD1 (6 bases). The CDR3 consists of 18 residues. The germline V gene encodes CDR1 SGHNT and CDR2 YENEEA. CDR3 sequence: CASSLGLGAVSRANVLTF. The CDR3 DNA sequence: TGTGCCAGCAGCTTAGGATTGGGGGCGGTCTCTAGGGCTAACGTCCTGACTTTC. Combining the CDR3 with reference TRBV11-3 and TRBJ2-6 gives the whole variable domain EAGVVQSPRYKIIEKKQPVAFWCNPISGHNTLYWYLQNLGQGPELLIRYENEEAVDDSQLPKDRFSAERLKGVDSTLKIQPAELGDSAVYLCASSLGLGAVSRANVLTFGAGSRLTVL.

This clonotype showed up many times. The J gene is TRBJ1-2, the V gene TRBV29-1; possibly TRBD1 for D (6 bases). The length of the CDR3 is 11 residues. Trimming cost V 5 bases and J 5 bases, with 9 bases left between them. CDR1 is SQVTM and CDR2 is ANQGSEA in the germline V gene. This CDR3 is CSVTTGYGYTF. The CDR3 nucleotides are TGCAGCGTTACAACAGGGTATGGCTACACCTTC.

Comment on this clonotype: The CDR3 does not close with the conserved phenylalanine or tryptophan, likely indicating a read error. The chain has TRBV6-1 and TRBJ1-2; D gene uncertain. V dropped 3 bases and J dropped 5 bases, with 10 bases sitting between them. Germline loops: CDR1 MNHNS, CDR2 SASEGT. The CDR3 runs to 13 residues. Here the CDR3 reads CASSDIMQYGYTL. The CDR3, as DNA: TGTGCCAGCAGTGATATCATGCAGTATGGCTACACCTTA.

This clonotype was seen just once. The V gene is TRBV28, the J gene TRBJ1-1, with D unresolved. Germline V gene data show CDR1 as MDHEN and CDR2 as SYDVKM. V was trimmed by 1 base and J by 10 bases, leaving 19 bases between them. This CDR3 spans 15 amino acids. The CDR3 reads CASSLFMGSQERAFF. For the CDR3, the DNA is TGTGCCAGCAGTTTATTTATGGGCTCCCAGGAAAGAGCTTTCTTT.

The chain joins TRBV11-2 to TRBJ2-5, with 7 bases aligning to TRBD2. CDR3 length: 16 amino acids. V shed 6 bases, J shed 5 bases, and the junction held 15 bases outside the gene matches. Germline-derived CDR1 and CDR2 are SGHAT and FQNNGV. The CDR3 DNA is TGTGCCAGCAGTTTCGGGGGGAACCTGGGGACCGAGACCCAGTACTTC. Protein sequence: CASSFGGNLGTETQYF. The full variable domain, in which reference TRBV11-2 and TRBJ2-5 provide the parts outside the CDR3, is EAGVAQSPRYKIIEKRQSVAFWCNPISGHATLYWYQQILGQGPKLLIQFQNNGVVDDSQLPKDRFSAERLKGVDSTLKIQPAKLEDSAVYLCASSFGGNLGTETQYFGPGTRLLVL.

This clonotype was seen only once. The CDR3 region is CASSMRNPDTQYF. As DNA, the CDR3 is TGTGCCAGTAGTATGAGGAACCCAGATACGCAGTATTTT. The rearrangement joins TRBV19 to TRBJ2-3; no clear D. The CDR3 sequence is 13 residues long. CDR1 LNHDA and CDR2 SQIVND come from the germline V gene (reference sequence). The V end was cut by 3 bases, the J end by 4 bases, with 8 bases between.

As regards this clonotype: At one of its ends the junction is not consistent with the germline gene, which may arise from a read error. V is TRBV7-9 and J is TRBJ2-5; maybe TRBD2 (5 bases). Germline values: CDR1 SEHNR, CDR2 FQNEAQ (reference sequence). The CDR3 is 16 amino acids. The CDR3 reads CASSLGASSCQETQYF. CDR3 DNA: TGCGCCAGCAGCTTAGGAGCCTCTAGCTGCCAAGAGACCCAGTACTTC. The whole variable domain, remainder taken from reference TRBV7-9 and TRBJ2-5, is DTGVSQNPRHKITKRGQNVTFRCDPISEHNRLYWYRQTLGQGPEFLTYFQNEAQLEKSRLLSDRFSAERPKGSFSTLEIQRTEQGDSAMYLCASSLGASSCQETQYFGPGTRLLVL.

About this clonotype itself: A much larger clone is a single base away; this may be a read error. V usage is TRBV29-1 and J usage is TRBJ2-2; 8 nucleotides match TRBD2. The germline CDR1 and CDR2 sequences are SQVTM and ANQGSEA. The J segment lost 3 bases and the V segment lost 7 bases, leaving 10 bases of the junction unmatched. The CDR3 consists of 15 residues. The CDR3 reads CSAQISGKDTGELFF. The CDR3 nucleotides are TGCAGCGCCCAGATTAGCGGGAAGGACACCGGGGAGCTGTTTTTT.

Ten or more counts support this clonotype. The CDR3 sequence is CASSSLAGGGDTQYF. The CDR3 region has the DNA TGTGCCAGCAGCTCGTTAGCGGGAGGGGGGGATACGCAGTATTTT. The rearrangement links TRBV7-8 to TRBJ2-3, with 11 bases that match TRBD2. CDR3 length: 15 amino acids. The germline V gene encodes CDR1 SGHVS and CDR2 FQNEAQ. J lost 6 bases, V lost 4 bases, and 6 bases had no gene match.